The clone carrying this TCR beta chain was counted only a few times. What it binds is not known. The source of the sample is a study of CD8 T cells in ankylosing spondylitis. Whole-study results and caveats: As for the disease-linked clones, they showed a CD8+ phenotype and occurred at relatively low frequencies in peripheral blood. Ankylosing spondylitis blood appeared to carry a characteristic TCR beta motif of several highly homologous variants. A number of the motif variants had already been described in reactive arthritis synovial fluid and blood. Reportedly, disease-linked clones are significantly enriched in ankylosing spondylitis patients' matched synovial fluid.

Generation of TCR beta libraries employed quantitative 5'-RACE incorporating molecular barcodes. TCRdb processed the 5' RACE reads anew with MiXCR; each CDR3 protein has one entry. The sample contains about 450,000 distinct CDR3 sequences, 20% to 30% of which appear only once. This CDR3 is 19 amino acids long. Losses at the gene ends were 1 base for V and 2 bases for J; bases not matched to a gene: 15. The germline gives CDR1 SGHRS, CDR2 YFSETQ. Material: blood, either unsorted or a sorted T cell fraction (not recorded which). V and J are TRBV5-1 and TRBJ2-7, with 10 positions matching TRBD1. The sequence was obtained from a male donor with ankylosing spondylitis. The CDR3 DNA follows: TGCGCCAGCAGCTTGAGGGGACAGGGGTCACTAGCGAAGACCTACGAGCAGTACTTC. Encoded protein: CASSLRGQGSLAKTYEQYF.